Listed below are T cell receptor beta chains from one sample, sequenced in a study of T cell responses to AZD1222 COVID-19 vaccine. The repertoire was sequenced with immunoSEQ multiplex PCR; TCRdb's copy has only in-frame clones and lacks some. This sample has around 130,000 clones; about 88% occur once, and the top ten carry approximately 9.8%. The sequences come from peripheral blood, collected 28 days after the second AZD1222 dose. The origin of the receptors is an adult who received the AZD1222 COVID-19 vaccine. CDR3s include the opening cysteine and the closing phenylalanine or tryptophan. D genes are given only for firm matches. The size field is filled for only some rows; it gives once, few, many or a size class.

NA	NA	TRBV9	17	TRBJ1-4	CASSVERRLRTDEKLFF	TGTGCCAGCAGCGTAGAACGGCGTTTGAGGACGGACGAAAAACTGTTTTTT
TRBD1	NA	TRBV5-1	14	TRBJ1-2	CASSPGQGNYGYTF	TGCGCCAGCAGCCCGGGACAGGGAAACTATGGCTACACCTTC
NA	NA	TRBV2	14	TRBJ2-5	CAIKRDEIQETQYF	TGTGCCATAAAAAGAGACGAGATCCAAGAGACCCAGTACTTC
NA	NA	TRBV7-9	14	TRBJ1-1	CASSSDWGGTEAFF	TGTGCCAGCAGCTCCGACTGGGGGGGCACTGAAGCTTTCTTT
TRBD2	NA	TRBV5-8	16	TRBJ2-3	CASSLTSGSFPDTQYF	TGTGCCAGCAGCCTCACTAGCGGGAGTTTCCCCGATACGCAGTATTTT
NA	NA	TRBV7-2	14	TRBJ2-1	CASSKFTGYNEQFF	TGTGCCAGCAGTAAATTCACAGGTTACAATGAGCAGTTCTTC
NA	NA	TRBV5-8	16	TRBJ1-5	CASSLPKQGINQPQHF	TGTGCCAGCAGCTTGCCAAAACAGGGAATAAATCAGCCCCAGCATTTT
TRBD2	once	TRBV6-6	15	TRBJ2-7	CASSYRGGGTYEQYF	TGTGCCAGCAGTTACCGCGGGGGGGGAACCTACGAGCAGTACTTC
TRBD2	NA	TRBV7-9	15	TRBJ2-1	CASSFGRRVENEQFF	TGTGCCAGCAGCTTCGGGAGGAGGGTTGAAAATGAGCAGTTCTTC
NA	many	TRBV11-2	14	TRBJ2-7	CASSLEGHSYEQYF	TGTGCCAGCAGCTTGGAGGGACACTCCTACGAGCAGTACTTC